This TCR beta chain was recovered during a study of blood T cell repertoires in COVID-19. The CDR3 runs 15 residues. V lost 6 bases and J lost 0, with 12 bases in between. The authors' processing: Reference gene primer amplification gave nucleated cell count estimates. The table came from immunoSEQ multiplex PCR; TCRdb's copy has only in-frame clones and leaves some out. V and J calls and clone size come straight from that table; D and trimming were deduced from the DNA. The profile shows 130,000 or so clones, around 89% of them singletons. The chain employs TRBV6-7 and TRBJ1-3; D call uncertain. TRBV6-7 falls under the ORF class, with uncertain function. The receptor's source is a middle-aged man with acute or convalescent COVID-19. Sequencing input: peripheral blood. CDR3 sequence (DNA): TGTGCCAGCAGCCGCGGCGGGTGCTCTGGAAACACCATATATTTT. The encoded protein is CASSRGGCSGNTIYF.